This TCR beta chain is from a study of metastatic and nonmetastatic thyroid tumors. About the study: Comparison of repertoires was carried out across blood and tumor or nodule tissue from malignant and benign thyroid patients.

Original data processing: CDR3 differences across clinicopathological groups were used to build a distant-metastasis classifier for papillary thyroid cancer. MiXCR reprocessed the PCR reads for TCRdb. It is TCRdb's table, rather than the study itself, that gives the V and J calls and clone size. This sample has about 20,000 clones, with about 14% found just once. This CDR3 spans 18 amino acids. V trimming: 1 base; J trimming: 0 bases; junction bases outside the gene matches: 8. The germline gives CDR1 LNHDA, CDR2 SQIVND (reference sequence). All patients were untreated before thyroid surgery. The study's findings and limits: Malignant thyroid tumors reportedly exceeded benign nodules significantly in TCR beta diversity, with the difference appearing in blood and tumor.

This clone was recorded at least ten times. Its matching antigen is unknown. V and J are TRBV19 and TRBJ1-5; 8 bases are a match to TRBD1. The source is a female donor with papillary thyroid cancer or a benign thyroid nodule (not recorded which). Some clones in this sample may be carry-over from other donors' samples. Specimen: tumor tissue. The CDR3 DNA reads TGTGCCAGTAGTATAGCCCGTGGACAGGGCTATAGCAATCAGCCCCAGCATTTT. It specifies CASSIARGQGYSNQPQHF. Filled out from reference TRBV19 and TRBJ1-5, the complete variable domain reads DGGITQSPKYLFRKEGQNVTLSCEQNLNHDAMYWYRQDPGQGLRLIYYSQIVNDFQKGDIAEGYSVSREKKESFPLTVTSAQKNPTAFYLCASSIARGQGYSNQPQHFGDGTRLSIL.